The 22 T cell receptor beta chains given below trace back to one sample, sequenced in a study of T cell responses to AZD1222 COVID-19 vaccine. Profiled with immunoSEQ multiplex PCR; TCRdb holds only in-frame clones, not every one. The profile shows approximately 150,000 clones, around 90% of them singletons. The sample in question was peripheral blood, obtained 28 days after the second dose of the MenACWY control vaccine. Receptors were obtained from an adult who received the MenACWY meningococcal vaccine as a control.

This rearrangement joins TRBV5-4 to TRBJ2-3; 9 nucleotides match TRBD2. The V segment lost 3 bases and the J segment 2 bases; nucleotides outside the gene matches: 7. The CDR3 is 16 amino acids. Germline values: CDR1 SGHNT, CDR2 YYREEE (reference sequence). The CDR3 DNA is TGTGCCAGCAGCTCTTCTAGCGGGGCTTACACAGATACGCAGTATTTT. It codes for CASSSSSGAYTDTQYF.

The V call is TRBV19, the J call TRBJ1-1; D is perhaps TRBD1 (6 bases). Trimming left V 4 bases short and J 0 bases short, with 12 bases between. This CDR3 is built from 15 residues. CDR1 is LNHDA, CDR2 SQIVND, per germline (reference sequence). The CDR3 region is CASSTRTDMNTEAFF. The DNA of the CDR3 is TGTGCCAGTAGTACCCGGACAGACATGAACACTGAAGCTTTCTTT.

This chain links TRBV7-2 with TRBJ1-5; no definite D call. The CDR3 spans 16 residues. From germline, CDR1 is SGHTA and CDR2 FQGNSA. Trimming cost V 1 base and J 0 bases, with 10 bases left between them. The CDR3 loop reads CASSLGVQSSNQPQHF. The CDR3 nucleotides read TGTGCCAGCAGCTTAGGTGTGCAGTCTAGCAATCAGCCCCAGCATTTT.

The chain has TRBV5-1 and TRBJ1-6; 9 nucleotides agree with TRBD1. V lost 5 bases and J lost 10; bases outside the gene matches: 13. CDR1 SGHRS and CDR2 YFSETQ come from the germline V gene. CDR3 length: 16 amino acids. The CDR3 region has the DNA TGCGCCAGCAGTTTGCTGGGGACAGGGTCTGACTCACCCCTCCACTTT. Residues: CASSLLGTGSDSPLHF.

The rearrangement links TRBV7-2 to TRBJ2-1; D gene ambiguous. The ends were cut back, 5 bases at V and 10 bases at J, with 12 bases in the middle. The CDR3 loop spans 12 amino acids. Germline V CDR1 and CDR2: SGHTA, FQGNSA. The CDR3 coding sequence is TGTGCCAGCAGCCCCTTGCGGCACGAGCAGTTCTTC. Amino acids: CASSPLRHEQFF.

V usage is TRBV5-1 and J usage is TRBJ2-2; TRBD2 matches at 9 bases. From germline, CDR1 is SGHRS and CDR2 YFSETQ. CDR3 size: 17 residues. V lost 4 bases and J lost 3; bases outside the gene matches: 10. The CDR3 bases are TGCGCCAGCAGCCCAGGACGTCTAGCGGGACACACCGGGGAGCTGTTTTTT. This sequence encodes CASSPGRLAGHTGELFF.

V usage is TRBV6-2 or TRBV6-3 and J usage is TRBJ2-5; D unresolved. The CDR3 is 12 amino acids. Trimming left V 5 bases short and J 5 bases short, with 9 bases between. Per the germline V gene, CDR1 is MNHEY and CDR2 is SVGEGT. The CDR3 region is CASSALGETQYF. The CDR3 nucleotides read TGTGCCAGCAGTGCCCTGGGGGAGACCCAGTACTTC.

Concerning this clone: Its ends do not fully match the called genes, so a read error is possible. The rearrangement joins TRBV5-1 to TRBJ1-1; the match to TRBD1 covers 8 bases. CDR1 is SGHRS and CDR2 is YFSETQ in the germline V gene. The CDR3 extends over 16 amino acids. The CDR3 sequence is CASSLDRAGMNTEAFF. In DNA form, the CDR3 reads TGCGCCAGCAGTTTGGACAGGGCGGGAATGAACACTGAAGCTTTCTTT.

This chain uses TRBV5-1 with TRBJ2-2; maybe TRBD2 (5 bases). The germline gives CDR1 SGHRS, CDR2 YFSETQ. The CDR3 covers 14 residues. Trimming left V 4 bases short and J 7 bases short, with 14 bases between. CDR3 residues: CASSVLGNLGELFF. The CDR3 DNA reads as TGCGCCAGCAGCGTACTAGGAAACCTCGGGGAGCTGTTTTTT.

This chain joins TRBV11-2 and TRBJ2-1; D is uncertain. The CDR3 runs to 17 residues. The ends were cut back, 1 base at V and 0 bases at J, with 13 bases in the middle. Germline V gene sequence: CDR1 SGHAT, CDR2 FQNNGV. The CDR3 loop reads CASSLGSVGPSYNEQFF. DNA for the CDR3: TGTGCCAGCAGCTTAGGTTCTGTAGGACCCTCCTACAATGAGCAGTTCTTC.

This clone appeared a few times. The chain combines TRBV10-3 with TRBJ2-1; tentative D call: TRBD2 (5 bases). This CDR3 region has 15 residues. Germline values: CDR1 ENHRY, CDR2 SYGVKD. V gave up 0 bases and J gave up 0 bases, with 6 bases separating them. The CDR3 DNA reads TGTGCCATCAGTGAGTCGGGGAGCTCCTACAATGAGCAGTTCTTC. It is translated as CAISESGSSYNEQFF.

V gene TRBV6-2 or TRBV6-3 combines with J gene TRBJ1-2; D call uncertain. Germline assignment: CDR1 MNHEY and CDR2 SVGEGT. The CDR3 covers 13 residues. V shed 4 bases and J shed 8 bases, with 14 bases lying between them. CDR3 nucleotide sequence: TGTGCCAGCAGTTTCTATAGAGTAGAAGGCTACACCTTC. Translating it yields CASSFYRVEGYTF.

This chain joins TRBV30 and TRBJ2-2; either TRBD1 or TRBD2 may fit D (6 bases each). V lost 3 bases to trimming and J lost 5 bases, with 13 bases between them. The CDR3 contains 14 residues. In germline, CDR1 is GTSNPN, CDR2 SVGIG (reference sequence). Written as DNA, the CDR3 is TGTGCCTGGAGGAGGGGGGCCGGTACCGGGGAGCTGTTTTTT. This encodes CAWRRGAGTGELFF.

The chain couples TRBV14 to TRBJ2-2; D is perhaps TRBD2 (5 bases). V was trimmed by 1 base and J by 0 bases, leaving 9 bases between them. Germline-derived CDR1 and CDR2 are SGHDN and FVKESK. The CDR3 is 16 residues long. This CDR3 is CASSQAGLTNTGELFF. The CDR3 nucleotides are TGTGCCAGCAGCCAAGCCGGACTGACGAACACCGGGGAGCTGTTTTTT.

V gene TRBV28 combines with J gene TRBJ1-6; no definite D call. Looked up from germline, CDR1 is MDHEN and CDR2 is SYDVKM. Trimming stripped 2 bases from V and 10 bases from J, with 12 bases between. The length of the CDR3 is 14 residues. CDR3 residues: CASSLHGPRSPLHF. The CDR3 DNA reads TGTGCCAGCAGTTTACACGGTCCTAGGTCACCCCTCCACTTT.

The rearrangement joins TRBV2 to TRBJ2-1; TRBD1 agrees at 7 bases. The CDR3 is 16 residues long. J was trimmed by 9 bases and V by 2 bases; bases with no gene match: 13. The germline V gene has CDR1 SNHLY and CDR2 FYNNEI. The CDR3 here is CASSEHWVTRGLEQFF. The CDR3 region has the DNA TGTGCCAGCAGTGAACACTGGGTCACAAGGGGGCTTGAGCAGTTCTTC.

The chain recombines TRBV10-3 with TRBJ1-2, with D possibly TRBD1 on 6 matching bases. This CDR3 contains 15 residues. V dropped 4 bases and J dropped 3 bases, with 15 bases sitting between them. Germline lookup yields CDR1 ENHRY and CDR2 SYGVKD. This CDR3 is CAISANRVGDYGYTF. CDR3 bases: TGTGCCATCAGTGCTAACAGGGTTGGGGACTATGGCTACACCTTC.

The chain has TRBV3-1 (or the pseudogene TRBV3-2) and TRBJ2-6; TRBD1 might be the D (6 bases). Germline loops: CDR1 LGHDT, CDR2 YNNKEL (reference sequence). The CDR3 sequence is 19 residues long. V lost 2 bases to trimming and J lost 1 base, with 18 bases between them. The CDR3 nucleotides read TGTGCCAGCAGCCAACCCGGACAGAGGGAGCTTTCTGGGGCCAACGTCCTGACTTTC. It encodes CASSQPGQRELSGANVLTF.

The chain carries TRBV7-6 and TRBJ2-1, with a weak D call TRBD1 (6 bases). The CDR3 has 15 amino acids. V was cut by 1 base and J by 4 bases, with 11 bases left in between. Germline CDR1 is SGHVS and CDR2 is FNYEAQ. The CDR3 coding sequence is TGTGCCAGCAGCTTAGATTCAGGGGCTTACAATGAGCAGTTCTTC. Its translation is CASSLDSGAYNEQFF.

CDR3 DNA sequence: TGTGCCACCAGCGGACGTAGCGGGGCTAGCACAGATACGCAGTATTTT. Protein: CATSGRSGASTDTQYF. The rearrangement joins TRBV15 to TRBJ2-3; 8 nucleotides match TRBD2. The J segment lost 0 bases and the V segment lost 5 bases, leaving 7 bases of the junction unmatched. This CDR3 is 16 amino acids long. Germline loops: CDR1 LNHNV, CDR2 YYDKDF (reference sequence).

The chain couples TRBV7-9 to TRBJ1-1; D may be TRBD1 (5 bases). Deletions cut 1 base from V and 4 bases from J, with 10 bases between. Germline values: CDR1 SEHNR, CDR2 FQNEAQ (reference sequence). There are 14 residues in the CDR3. This CDR3 reads CASSLGSGGTEAFF. The CDR3 bases are TGTGCCAGCAGCTTAGGGTCTGGGGGCACTGAAGCTTTCTTT.

The chain has TRBV27 and TRBJ2-6, with TRBD1 matching 10 bases. J gave up 0 bases and V 6 bases, and 5 bases lay outside the gene matches. This CDR3 has 17 amino acids. The germline gives CDR1 MNHEY, CDR2 SMNVEV (reference sequence). CDR3 region: CASSHRDRGSGANVLTF. The DNA of the CDR3 is TGTGCCAGCAGCCACCGGGACAGGGGCTCTGGGGCCAACGTCCTGACTTTC.